The next 10 T cell receptor beta chains were all read from a single sample in a study of blood T cell repertoires in COVID-19. Sequenced by immunoSEQ multiplex PCR; TCRdb stores in-frame clones only, minus some. Seen here are 150,000 to 200,000 clones, around 80% observed once, and the top ten hold around a fifth. Specimen: peripheral blood. Source of these receptors: a woman in her 70s who had recovered from COVID-19.

V is TRBV19 and J is TRBJ2-4, with a tentative D call TRBD2 (5 bases). The V end lost 6 bases, the J end lost 6 bases, and 6 bases lay between the germline ends. CDR3 length: 11 residues. Germline values: CDR1 LNHDA, CDR2 SQIVND (reference sequence). CDR3 sequence (DNA): TGTGCCAGTAGACGGGGAAACATTCAGTACTTC. It specifies CASRRGNIQYF.

The genes are TRBV4-2 and TRBJ2-5, with TRBD2 identical over 7 bases. Trimming at V came to 4 bases and at J to 5 bases, leaving 10 bases not matched to a gene. The CDR3 length is 15 residues. CDR1 is LGHNA, CDR2 YNFKEQ, per germline. The CDR3 DNA reads TGTGCCAGCAGCCCTTCCCGCAAGGGAGGGGAGACCCAGTACTTC. This encodes CASSPSRKGGETQYF.

This clone was recorded a few times. V usage is TRBV25-1 and J usage is TRBJ2-1; tentatively, D is TRBD2 (5 bases). Trimming took 2 bases from V and 8 from J, leaving 10 bases between them. Germline CDR1 is MGHDK and CDR2 is SYGVNS. The CDR3 length is 13 residues. CDR3 sequence (DNA): TGTGCCAGCAGTGAAGGAGGAGGCTATGAGCAGTTCTTC. It translates to CASSEGGGYEQFF.

V and J are TRBV7-2 and TRBJ2-5, with 8 bases fitting TRBD2. V was clipped by 7 bases and J by 4 bases; unmatched bases: 8. Germline CDR1 SGHTA, CDR2 FQGNSA. The CDR3 covers 14 residues. This CDR3 is CASNPTSAGETQYF. DNA of the CDR3: TGTGCCAGCAACCCGACTAGCGCAGGAGAGACCCAGTACTTC.

This clone was observed once. The genes are TRBV6-5 and TRBJ2-7; TRBD1 matches 7 bases. Unmatched junction bases numbered 5, after V lost 4 bases and J lost 2 bases. The V gene's germline CDR1 is MNHEY and CDR2 SVGAGI. The CDR3 covers 14 residues. The CDR3: CASSSQGLPYEQYF. The DNA of the CDR3 is TGTGCCAGCAGTTCACAGGGGTTGCCCTACGAGCAGTACTTC.

This chain joins TRBV6-5 and TRBJ1-1; TRBD1 agrees at 7 bases. The V gene's germline CDR1 is MNHEY and CDR2 SVGAGI. The trim removed 2 bases at V and 0 bases at J, leaving 6 bases unmatched. The length of the CDR3 is 16 residues. CDR3 nucleotide sequence: TGTGCCAGCAGTTACGTAGCAGGGGGTTTGAACACTGAAGCTTTCTTT. This codes for CASSYVAGGLNTEAFF.

The chain recombines TRBV7-9 with TRBJ2-5, with 14 nucleotides matching TRBD2. This CDR3 spans 17 amino acids. The germline V gene encodes CDR1 SEHNR and CDR2 FQNEAQ (reference sequence). J gave up 4 bases and V 3 bases, and 7 bases lay outside the gene matches. The CDR3 spells CASSFFAGLAGGETQYF. The CDR3 DNA reads TGTGCCAGCAGCTTTTTTGCTGGACTAGCGGGGGGAGAGACCCAGTACTTC.

This rearrangement joins TRBV5-5 to TRBJ2-7; 13 bases match TRBD2. V gave up 4 bases and J gave up 4 bases; unmatched junction bases: 8. CDR1 is SGHKS, CDR2 YYEKEE, per germline (reference sequence). CDR3 length: 16 amino acids. For the CDR3, the DNA is TGTGCCAGCAGCCGATCCACTAGCGGGAGGGGTTACGAGCAGTACTTC. This gives the protein CASSRSTSGRGYEQYF.

The gene calls are TRBV5-1 and TRBJ1-6; possible D gene TRBD1, 6 bases. Looked up from germline, CDR1 is SGHRS and CDR2 is YFSETQ. The CDR3 is 16 residues long. Trimming cost V 3 bases and J 7 bases, with 17 bases left between them. The CDR3 DNA is TGCGCCAGCAGCTCCCCGGCAGGGGCCAAAAATTCACCCCTCCACTTT. This encodes CASSSPAGAKNSPLHF.

This sequence joins TRBV5-1 and TRBJ2-5; D is unclear. The CDR3 sequence is 12 residues long. Germline V gene lookup returns CDR1 SGHRS and CDR2 YFSETQ. Trimming shortened V by 4 bases and J by 0 bases, and 4 bases separated the two germline ends. CDR3 sequence reads: CASSQYQETQYF. As DNA, the CDR3 is TGCGCCAGCAGCCAGTACCAAGAGACCCAGTACTTC.